The entry that follows covers one TCR beta chain sequence. The antigen is not known. This CDR3 contains 14 residues. Germline V gene lookup returns CDR1 WSHSY and CDR2 SAAADI. Trimming pared 4 bases from V and 4 bases from J, leaving 14 bases between. Assay: immunoSEQ multiplex PCR; the TCRdb copy retains only in-frame clones and omits some. The top ten clones hold 15% to 20% of a sample with 75,000 to 100,000 clones, 90% of them seen once. This specimen comes from a study of graft-versus-host responses after intestinal transplantation. The study's findings and limits: Some GvH clones appeared in ileal mucosa or blood before recipient bone marrow. Allograft graft-versus-host to host-versus-graft clonal ratios ran high in patients with graft-donor T cell macrochimerism.

The receptor was isolated from a human patient who received an intestinal transplant, so some T cells may come from the graft donor. Specimen: PBMCs, collected about 450 days after intestinal transplant. The chain uses TRBV10-2 and TRBJ2-7; D gene uncertain. CDR3 protein: CASSGLTVGYEQYF. In DNA, the CDR3 is TGCGCCAGCAGTGGACTCACCGTCGGTTACGAGCAGTACTTC.